This is a list of T cell receptor beta chains from one sample in a study of T-cell memory formation after mild COVID-19. TCRdb processed the 5' RACE reads anew with MiXCR; each CDR3 protein has one entry. The sample lists around 34,000 distinct CDR3 sequences; 7% to 9.5% were seen once. Material: PBMCs or a T cell subset sorted from them (not recorded which). These receptors were obtained from a man younger than 30 who had mild COVID-19 (a few samples of this study predate the infection). Cell type and time point are not known. Both conserved end residues are part of each CDR3. The order of the fields is clone size, D gene, J gene, V gene, CDR3 protein, CDR3 DNA. A D gene is named only where the DNA matches it firmly. For some rows the clone size is stated as once, few or many, or as a class when expanded; others skip it.

.	.	TRBJ2-7	TRBV5-6	CASSQTTDLIFEQYF	TGTGCCAGCAGCCAAACCACCGACTTGATATTCGAGCAGTACTTC
.	.	TRBJ2-1	TRBV6-1	CASSEAPSSGNEQFF	TGTGCCAGCAGTGAAGCGCCGAGTTCAGGCAATGAGCAGTTCTTC
many	TRBD1	TRBJ2-5	TRBV5-1	CASSLWDRGLETQYF	TGCGCCAGCAGCTTGTGGGACAGGGGGCTAGAGACCCAGTACTTC
.	.	TRBJ2-1	TRBV28	CASSFYSSYNEQFF	TGTGCCAGCAGTTTCTACAGCTCCTACAATGAGCAGTTCTTC
many	.	TRBJ2-5	TRBV12-3/TRBV12-4	CASSRLRGGAQETQYF	TGTGCCAGCAGCCGCCTGAGAGGGGGAGCACAAGAGACCCAGTACTTC
many	.	TRBJ1-1	TRBV6-5	CASSYSIQGGNTEAFF	TGTGCCAGCAGTTACTCCATACAGGGCGGAAACACTGAAGCTTTCTTT
many	.	TRBJ1-1	TRBV9	CASSVATAASGGTEAFF	TGTGCCAGCAGCGTAGCTACTGCCGCTTCTGGGGGCACTGAAGCTTTCTTT
.	.	TRBJ1-1	TRBV7-2	CASGQGSGAEAFF	TGTGCCAGCGGGCAGGGGAGTGGGGCTGAAGCTTTCTTT
many	.	TRBJ2-2	TRBV6-2/TRBV6-3	CASSLLTGSTGELFF	TGTGCCAGCAGTTTGCTTACAGGCTCGACCGGGGAGCTGTTTTTT
many	.	TRBJ1-5	TRBV6-2/TRBV6-3	CASRQGSDQPQHF	TGTGCCAGCAGACAGGGAAGCGATCAGCCCCAGCATTTT
many	.	TRBJ2-2	TRBV15	CATSSGGSGELFF	TGTGCCACCAGCAGCGGGGGCTCCGGGGAGCTGTTTTTT
many	TRBD2	TRBJ2-1	TRBV5-4	CASSWVAGNNEQFF	TGTGCCAGCAGCTGGGTAGCGGGGAACAATGAGCAGTTCTTC
.	.	TRBJ2-7	TRBV7-6	CASSSEGGGDEQYF	TGTGCCAGCAGCTCTGAGGGGGGGGGCGACGAGCAGTACTTC
few	.	TRBJ1-2	TRBV6-2/TRBV6-3	CASSPRIEGWGDGYTF	TGTGCCAGCAGTCCCCGGATTGAGGGCTGGGGAGATGGCTACACCTTC
many	TRBD1	TRBJ2-1	TRBV12-3/TRBV12-4	CASSTRTGVSDEQFF	TGTGCCAGCAGTACGAGGACAGGGGTATCCGATGAGCAGTTCTTC
many	.	TRBJ2-4	TRBV5-1	CASSLGNSVAKNIQYF	TGCGCCAGCAGCTTGGGTAACAGCGTAGCCAAAAACATTCAGTACTTC
.	.	TRBJ1-1	TRBV18	CASSPGTMNTEAFF	TGTGCCAGCTCCCCCGGAACCATGAACACTGAAGCTTTCTTT
.	.	TRBJ2-6	TRBV27	CASSSGHSSGANVLTF	TGTGCCAGCAGTTCAGGACACAGCTCTGGGGCCAACGTCCTGACTTTC
.	TRBD2	TRBJ2-5	TRBV11-2	CASSPTSGGQETQYF	TGTGCCAGCAGCCCGACTAGCGGGGGACAAGAGACCCAGTACTTC
.	TRBD2	TRBJ2-5	TRBV11-2	CASSLAGGPETQYF	TGTGCCAGCAGCTTAGCGGGGGGGCCAGAGACCCAGTACTTC
many	TRBD2	TRBJ2-5	TRBV29-1	CSVEDLHRGDFWHQYF	TGCAGCGTTGAAGATCTCCATCGGGGGGACTTCTGGCACCAGTACTTC
medium-sized	.	TRBJ2-2	TRBV2	CASLSMGQGGYTGELFF	TGTGCCAGCCTATCAATGGGGCAGGGGGGATACACCGGGGAGCTGTTTTTT
many	.	TRBJ1-3	TRBV5-1	CASSFERPGNTIYF	TGCGCCAGCAGCTTCGAGCGGCCAGGAAACACCATATATTTT
.	.	TRBJ1-2	TRBV12-3/TRBV12-4	CASSFGVSYGYTF	TGTGCCAGCAGTTTTGGGGTCTCCTATGGCTACACCTTC
many	.	TRBJ1-5	TRBV15	CATSRDLQVNQPQHF	TGTGCCACCAGCAGAGATTTGCAGGTCAATCAGCCCCAGCATTTT
.	.	TRBJ2-2	TRBV7-2	CASSSEMGWAGELFF	TGTGCCAGCAGCTCAGAGATGGGTTGGGCCGGGGAGCTGTTTTTT
many	.	TRBJ1-5	TRBV7-9	CASSGTDSNQPQHF	TGTGCCAGCAGCGGGACTGATAGCAATCAGCCCCAGCATTTT
many	TRBD1	TRBJ2-5	TRBV5-5	CASSPLALTGGKTQYF	TGTGCCAGCAGCCCGTTAGCCCTGACAGGGGGAAAGACCCAGTACTTC
.	.	TRBJ2-7	TRBV5-4	CASSLRPGHEQYF	TGTGCCAGCAGCTTGCGCCCGGGCCACGAGCAGTACTTC
many	.	TRBJ1-5	TRBV3-1	CASSQGAGAVQPQHF	TGTGCCAGCAGCCAAGGAGCCGGGGCCGTCCAGCCCCAGCATTTT
many	.	TRBJ2-2	TRBV10-3	CAISEGGTVTGELFF	TGTGCCATCAGTGAGGGGGGAACCGTAACCGGGGAGCTGTTTTTT
.	.	TRBJ1-6	TRBV2	CASSGDTYSPLHF	TGTGCCAGCAGTGGGGACACATATTCACCCCTCCACTTT
many	TRBD1	TRBJ1-5	TRBV4-1	CASSHPAGRGQDQPQHF	TGCGCCAGCAGCCACCCCGCGGGGAGGGGGCAGGATCAGCCCCAGCATTTT
few	.	TRBJ1-2	TRBV6-1	CASSEALQAYGYTF	TGTGCCAGCAGTGAAGCCCTCCAGGCCTATGGCTACACCTTC
few	.	TRBJ1-5	TRBV7-2	CASSFAGGFNQPQHF	TGTGCCAGCAGCTTCGCGGGGGGCTTTAATCAGCCCCAGCATTTT
once	.	TRBJ2-3	TRBV4-1	CASSQDPADTQYF	TGCGCCAGCAGCCAAGACCCTGCAGATACGCAGTATTTT
few	.	TRBJ1-2	TRBV5-5	CASSLAGTQRGYTF	TGTGCCAGCAGCTTGGCCGGGACACAAAGAGGCTACACCTTC
many	TRBD1	TRBJ1-2	TRBV20-1	CSAQEDGTANYGYTF	TGCAGTGCTCAAGAGGATGGGACAGCTAACTATGGCTACACCTTC
many	.	TRBJ1-5	TRBV20-1	CSARDLGLVGNQPQHF	TGCAGTGCTAGAGATCTAGGGCTGGTGGGCAATCAGCCCCAGCATTTT
many	TRBD1	TRBJ2-5	TRBV5-1	CASSSQTGGETQYF	TGCGCCAGCAGCTCCCAGACAGGGGGAGAGACCCAGTACTTC
many	.	TRBJ2-7	TRBV5-1	CASSLEIPDEQYF	TGCGCCAGCAGCTTGGAAATACCGGACGAGCAGTACTTC
many	.	TRBJ2-7	TRBV5-1	CASSSLSSYEQYF	TGCGCCAGCAGCTCCCTCTCATCCTACGAGCAGTACTTC
.	.	TRBJ2-3	TRBV4-2	CASSQELTYGAPTDTQYF	TGTGCCAGCAGCCAAGAGCTAACATACGGGGCCCCAACAGATACGCAGTATTTT
.	TRBD2	TRBJ2-3	TRBV29-1	CSVEGTSGARTDTQYF	TGCAGCGTTGAAGGGACTAGCGGGGCCCGCACAGATACGCAGTATTTT
many	.	TRBJ2-1	TRBV18	CASSPPSENEQFF	TGTGCCAGCTCACCGCCCTCGGAGAATGAGCAGTTCTTC
many	.	TRBJ1-5	TRBV2	CASSKSTVSNQPQHF	TGTGCCAGCAGTAAGAGTACGGTTAGCAATCAGCCCCAGCATTTT
many	.	TRBJ1-5	TRBV7-2	CASSPGGNQPQHF	TGTGCCAGCAGCCCCGGTGGAAATCAGCCCCAGCATTTT